The 14 T cell receptor beta chains presented below share a single source sample, sequenced in a study of naive and memory T cell subsets. Amplification of ligated cDNA took four PCR rounds with SP2 and nested alpha and beta constant primers. TCRdb re-called the 5' RACE reads through MiXCR, storing one row per CDR3 protein. The sample contains roughly 60,000 distinct CDR3 sequences, 5.5% to 8.5% of which appear only once. The library had UMIs added by 3' ligation of an oligonucleotide to TCR cDNA. These receptors were obtained from a male donor in good health.

This clonotype showed up just a few times. CDR3 nucleotide sequence: TGTGCCAGCAGCCCACGTGGTCAGGAGACCCAGTACTTC. Its translation is CASSPRGQETQYF. V usage is TRBV3-1 and J usage is TRBJ2-5; D is unresolved. Trimming took off 4 bases at V and 5 bases at J, with 11 bases between the two ends. The CDR3 sequence is 13 residues long. Germline V CDR1 and CDR2: LGHDT, YNNKEL (reference sequence).

This clonotype was recorded many times. The chain joins TRBV20-1 to TRBJ2-1, with D hard to call. The CDR3 has 11 residues. Between the trimmed V and J ends, which lost 6 bases and 10 bases, there was a span of 13 bases. Germline loops: CDR1 DFQATT, CDR2 SNEGSKA (reference sequence). The CDR3 DNA follows: TGCAGTGCCACGTCCTCTGGGGAGCAGTTCTTC. Encoded protein: CSATSSGEQFF.

The sample holds many counts of this clonotype. The V gene is TRBV12-3 or TRBV12-4, the J gene TRBJ1-2; D perhaps matches TRBD1 (5 bases). The V end was cut by 3 bases, the J end by 4 bases, with 21 bases between. The CDR3 has 17 residues. The CDR3: CASSFDGVGRGSYGYTF. As DNA, the CDR3 is TGTGCCAGCAGTTTCGACGGGGTGGGGAGGGGATCCTATGGCTACACCTTC.

The chain recombines TRBV7-9 with TRBJ2-1; 9 nucleotides line up with TRBD2. Germline V lookup: CDR1 SEHNR, CDR2 FQNEAQ (reference sequence). Trimming at V came to 5 bases and at J to 0 bases, leaving 14 bases not matched to a gene. CDR3 length: 19 residues. The CDR3 sequence is CASSTLGLAGSSSYNEQFF. In DNA form, the CDR3 reads TGTGCCAGCAGCACCCTCGGGCTAGCGGGGTCGAGCTCCTACAATGAGCAGTTCTTC.

The sample holds a few counts of this clonotype. The chain couples TRBV7-8 to TRBJ2-5; TRBD2 matches at 11 bases. This CDR3 comprises 19 residues. V shed 5 bases, J shed 0 bases, and the junction held 14 bases outside the gene matches. CDR1 and CDR2 from the germline V gene are SGHVS and FQNEAQ. CDR3: CASSPYLLAGAGYQETQYF. CDR3 sequence (DNA): TGTGCCAGCAGCCCATACCTACTAGCGGGGGCCGGGTACCAAGAGACCCAGTACTTC.

The rearrangement uses TRBV11-2 and TRBJ2-7; 12 bases map to TRBD2. The CDR3 spans 15 residues. V was clipped by 3 bases and J by 6 bases; unmatched bases: 6. Looked up from germline, CDR1 is SGHAT and CDR2 is FQNNGV. In DNA, the CDR3 is TGTGCCAGCAGCTTTACGACTAGCGGGAGTACCGAGCAGTACTTC. It encodes CASSFTTSGSTEQYF.

Only a few counts were recorded for this clonotype. This CDR3 reads CASSLVIHEQYF. CDR3 sequence (DNA): TGTGCCAGCAGTTTGGTGATCCACGAGCAGTACTTC. The chain employs TRBV12-3 or TRBV12-4 and TRBJ2-7; D not certain. V lost 3 bases and J lost 5, with 8 bases in between. This CDR3 has 12 residues.

This clonotype was seen repeatedly, ten times or more. This chain links TRBV29-1 with TRBJ2-1; 7 nucleotides match TRBD2. The V gene end was trimmed by 2 bases and the J gene end by 7 bases; junction bases not matched to a gene: 17. Germline V gives CDR1 SQVTM, CDR2 ANQGSEA. The CDR3 sequence is 17 residues long. CDR3: CSVEMAREGRAKNEQFF. As DNA, the CDR3 is TGCAGCGTTGAAATGGCGAGGGAGGGGCGAGCAAAAAATGAGCAGTTCTTC.

This chain links TRBV18 with TRBJ2-1; 14 nucleotides line up with TRBD2. Germline lookup yields CDR1 KGHSH and CDR2 LQKENI. The CDR3 sequence is 15 residues long. The V gene end was trimmed by 4 bases and the J gene end by 9 bases; junction bases not matched to a gene: 5. The CDR3 protein is CASSRGTSGSGEQFF. The CDR3 DNA reads TGTGCCAGCTCACGCGGGACTAGCGGGAGCGGTGAGCAGTTCTTC.

This clonotype came up many times. The chain recombines TRBV7-6 with TRBJ2-3, with 8 bases fitting TRBD2. This CDR3 is built from 13 residues. The V gene end was trimmed by 11 bases and the J gene end by 0 bases; junction bases not matched to a gene: 4. CDR1 and CDR2 from the germline V gene are SGHVS and FNYEAQ. For the CDR3, the DNA is TGTGCCGTAGCGGGATCTAGCACAGATACGCAGTATTTT. Translation: CAVAGSSTDTQYF.

This clonotype was recorded many times. The V and J genes are TRBV6-2 or TRBV6-3 and TRBJ2-2; D possibly corresponds to TRBD2 (6 bases). CDR3 length: 13 amino acids. CDR1 and CDR2 from the germline V gene are MNHEY and SVGEGT. Trimming removed 5 bases from V and 5 bases from J, with 9 bases in between. The CDR3 spells CASSARGTGELFF. CDR3 in DNA: TGTGCCAGCAGTGCCCGGGGGACCGGGGAGCTGTTTTTT.

This clonotype came up many times. CDR3 sequence reads: CASSWGQGYTF. CDR3 DNA sequence: TGTGCCAGCAGCTGGGGGCAAGGCTACACCTTC. The V gene is TRBV5-6, the J gene TRBJ1-2; a possible D gene is TRBD1 (6 bases). Germline loops: CDR1 SGHDT, CDR2 YYEEEE. This CDR3 has 11 residues. V was cut by 3 bases and J by 8 bases, with 8 bases left in between. The full variable domain, its missing parts supplied by reference TRBV5-6 and TRBJ1-2, is DAGVTQSPTHLIKTRGQQVTLRCSPKSGHDTVSWYQQALGQGPQFIFQYYEEEERQRGNFPDRFSGHQFPNYSSELNVNALLLGDSALYLCASSWGQGYTFGSGTRLTVV.

In this sample, this clonotype turned up a few times. J is TRBJ1-1 and V is TRBV5-5; TRBD1 matches at 10 bases. This CDR3 spans 18 amino acids. The V gene end was trimmed by 2 bases and the J gene end by 3 bases; junction bases not matched to a gene: 13. Germline V gene sequence: CDR1 SGHKS, CDR2 YYEKEE (reference sequence). CDR3 residues: CASSFIPGQGRSDTEAFF. CDR3 bases: TGTGCCAGCAGCTTCATCCCGGGACAGGGGCGTAGTGACACTGAAGCTTTCTTT.

There are many counts of this clonotype. CDR3 residues: CASSELRTRPDEQFF. The CDR3 DNA sequence: TGTGCCAGCAGTGAATTAAGGACTAGGCCCGATGAGCAGTTCTTC. This chain links TRBV25-1 with TRBJ2-1; the match to TRBD2 covers 7 bases. V lost 1 base, J lost 8 bases, and 8 bases stayed unmatched. The germline gives CDR1 MGHDK, CDR2 SYGVNS. The CDR3 loop spans 15 amino acids.